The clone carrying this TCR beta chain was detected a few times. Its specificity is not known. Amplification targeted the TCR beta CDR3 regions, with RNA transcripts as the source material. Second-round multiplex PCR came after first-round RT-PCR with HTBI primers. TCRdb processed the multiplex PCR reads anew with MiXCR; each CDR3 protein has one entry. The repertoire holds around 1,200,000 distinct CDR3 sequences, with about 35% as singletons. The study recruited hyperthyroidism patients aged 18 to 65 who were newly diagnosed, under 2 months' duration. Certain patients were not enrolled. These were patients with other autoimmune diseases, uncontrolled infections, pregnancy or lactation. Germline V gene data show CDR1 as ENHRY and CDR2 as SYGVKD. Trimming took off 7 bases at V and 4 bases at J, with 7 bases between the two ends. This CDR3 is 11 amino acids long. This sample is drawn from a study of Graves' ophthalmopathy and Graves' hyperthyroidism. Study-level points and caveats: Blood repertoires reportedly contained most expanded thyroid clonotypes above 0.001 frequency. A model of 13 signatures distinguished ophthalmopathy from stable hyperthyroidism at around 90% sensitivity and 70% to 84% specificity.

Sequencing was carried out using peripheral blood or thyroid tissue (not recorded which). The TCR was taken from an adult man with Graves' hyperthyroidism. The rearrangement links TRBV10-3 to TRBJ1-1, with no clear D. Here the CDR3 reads CAIKNGTEAFF. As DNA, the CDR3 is TGTGCCATCAAAAACGGCACTGAAGCTTTCTTT.